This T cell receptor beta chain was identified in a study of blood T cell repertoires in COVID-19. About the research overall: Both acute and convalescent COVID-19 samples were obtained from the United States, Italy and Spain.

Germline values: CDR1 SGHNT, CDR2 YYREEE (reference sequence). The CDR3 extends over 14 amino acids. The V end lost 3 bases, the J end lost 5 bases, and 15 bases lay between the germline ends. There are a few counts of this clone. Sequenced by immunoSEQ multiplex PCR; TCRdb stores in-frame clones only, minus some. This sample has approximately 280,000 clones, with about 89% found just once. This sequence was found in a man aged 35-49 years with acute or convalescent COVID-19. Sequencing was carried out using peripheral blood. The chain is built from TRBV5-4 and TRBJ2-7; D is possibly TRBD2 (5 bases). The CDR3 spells CASSSGGLTHEQYF. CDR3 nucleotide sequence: TGTGCCAGCAGCTCCGGAGGACTGACCCACGAGCAGTACTTC.